The present TCR beta chain was sequenced within a study of blood T cells in healthy people across ages (dated by TCRdb to about 2015). Background on the whole study: In model experiments, roughly one uniquely barcoded TCR beta cDNA molecule per two T cells was captured by template switching. Four age groups were formed from the donors: young (average about 17 years), middle-aged (approximately 41), aged (62) and long-lived (82). Two additional independent replicas of 1 million unique cDNA reads from the same blood draw were analyzed for two donors (one aged 18 to 30 and one aged 80 or older). Age-related changes in TCR beta repertoire diversity were measured in the study by deep sequencing normalized with unique cDNA molecular identifiers. Donors of different ages were randomly distributed across sequencing lanes to avoid experimental bias.

On the study overall, not on this receptor specifically: A strong correlation was found between observed TCR beta diversity and the percentage of naive T cells measured by flow cytometry. Estimates of total diversity based on one million sequenced T cells were regarded as lower bounds and as underestimates. Observed TCR beta diversity per million T cells fell roughly linearly with age, and a significant reduction was already apparent by age about 43. Because profiling used bulk unsorted PBMCs, naive and antigen-experienced compartments could not be compared conclusively. Donor CMV infection status was unknown, potentially confounding age-related changes in expanded clonotypes. Compared with the aged group, more naive CD4+ T cells, fewer expanded clones and increased TCR diversity were shown by the long-lived group, suggesting age selection.

Systemically healthy Caucasian individuals from Russia, some 36 in total and aged about 6 to 100 years, were included as donors. About 9.1 milliliters of peripheral blood were collected from each donor into EDTA-treated Vacutainer tubes. Ficoll-Paque density-gradient centrifugation was used to isolate PBMCs, with at least 6.5 million per sample. Total RNA, at least 6 micrograms per sample, was extracted from PBMCs with Trizol reagent. For every donor, flow cytometry on a PBMC aliquot measured the percentage of naive CD45RAhigh/CD27high T cells. This clonotype occurred a few times. Its antigen is unknown. Per-base quality was not reported, and no clone a single base away is much larger than it. V has 3 bases trimmed and J has 5 bases trimmed; junction bases matching no gene number 5. The CDR3 measures 14 amino acids from cysteine to phenylalanine. Only CDR3 DNA is held: 42 bases, read in frame from base 1. The CDR1 and CDR2 encoded by the germline V gene (reference sequence) are LNHNV and YYDKDF.

The library was obtained by 5' RACE. A second PCR of roughly 7 to 11 cycles was run with a J-beta primer mix and a sample-barcoded 5' primer. Each TCR beta cDNA molecule received a unique molecular identifier from a template-switch 5' adaptor carrying 12 random nucleotides. Each sample yielded at least 2.5 million CDR3-containing paired-end reads. The Mint cDNA synthesis kit, primed by a TRBC-specific oligonucleotide, was used to synthesize first-strand cDNA from all RNA. Following uracil-DNA glycosylase treatment, a first 18-cycle PCR with universal primers M1SS and BC2_uni_R was performed on all cDNA. From the authors' description of their analysis: Normalization of each sample was performed by random selection of 1 million high-quality reads, each carrying a distinct molecular identifier. Instead of being binned into consensus sequences, reads with shared molecular identifiers were discarded. MiTCR, run with a Q25 quality threshold and the strictest error-elimination algorithm, handled CDR3 identification, clonotype clustering and error correction. Lower-bound total TCR beta diversity was estimated with a nonparametric unseen species model using Euler transformation. TCRdb applied fastp at Q25 and MiXCR to the public reads, then kept only in-frame beta chains. For every CDR3 protein sequence, its rows merge into one entry that carries the most common genes and DNA. These V and J calls rely on TCRdb rather than the paper's analysis. The sample records 1.8 million or so distinct CDR3 sequences, approximately 40% of which are singletons. Of the sample, under 25% is held by the ten largest clones.

The receptor was isolated from a human donor in good health. Sequencing input: blood. The receptor chain draws on TRBV15 and TRBJ2-3; the central 7 bases match TRBD1. DNA sequence: TGTGCCACCAGCAGCCGGGACAGACAAGATACGCAGTATTTT. It translates as CATSSRDRQDTQYF.